This T cell receptor beta chain was identified in a study of blood T cell repertoires in COVID-19. Study details: Acute and convalescent COVID-19 specimens originated in the United States, Italy and Spain. T cells, B-cell-depleted T cells, or PBMCs supplied cDNA or gDNA.

This CDR3 region has 16 residues. The V end lost 4 bases, the J end lost 0 bases, and 13 bases lay between the germline ends. From germline, CDR1 is LNHDA and CDR2 SQIVND (reference sequence). Authors' analysis steps: For nucleated cells, counts were estimated from reference gene primer amplification. Method: immunoSEQ multiplex PCR; TCRdb's copy keeps in-frame clones and lacks some. From that table come the V and J calls and clone size; the DNA was used to work out D and trimming. The sample holds around 52,000 clones, roughly 86% seen once. The receptor was derived from a woman of 80 years or more with acute or convalescent COVID-19. The sequencing input was peripheral blood. The rearrangement links TRBV19 to TRBJ2-1; D is unclear. For the CDR3, the DNA is TGTGCCAGTAGTACGTTCCGTAGTGGCTCCTACAATGAGCAGTTCTTC. Translation: CASSTFRSGSYNEQFF.